This T cell receptor (beta chain) was identified in a study of memory CD4+ T cells and cytomegalovirus serostatus. As for this clone: What it binds is not known.

Germline lookup yields CDR1 SGHRS and CDR2 YFSETQ. The CDR3 runs to 15 residues. The V end lost 4 bases, the J end lost 4 bases, and 16 bases lay between the germline ends. Using immunoSEQ multiplex PCR, the repertoire was profiled, and TCRdb retains in-frame clones only, with some absent. The table records 75,000 to 90,000 clones, over 80% of them present only once. Study-level points and caveats: Each of roughly 65 CMV-associated TCRbeta sequences occurred in one to five individuals.

The sort gate was single viable CD3+CD4+CD8-CD45RO+ cells for memory CD4+ T cells. Serostatus was set by detecting CMV pp150, pp28, p38, p52 IgG. Total CD4+ T cells were enriched by CD4 positive selection. This clonotype was sampled from an adult in good health and CMV-seronegative. V and J are TRBV5-1 and TRBJ2-3; a possible D gene is TRBD1 (6 bases). The sequencing input was memory CD4+ T cells from blood. CDR3 region: CASSVDRPAADTQYF. In DNA form, the CDR3 reads TGCGCCAGCAGCGTAGACAGGCCCGCCGCAGATACGCAGTATTTT.